What follows are 26 T cell receptor beta chains derived from one specimen sequenced in a study of cytomegalovirus exposure and HLA in healthy donors. Libraries were prepared by immunoSEQ multiplex PCR; TCRdb keeps only in-frame clonotypes and omits some of them. The sample has 100,000 to 150,000 clones; about 87% are singletons. Sequenced material: PBMCs. Every receptor here comes from a man in his late teens or twenties in good health and CMV-seronegative.

This clone was detected only a few times. The chain has TRBV28 and TRBJ1-2; 7 positions match TRBD1. V shed 2 bases and J 4 bases; nucleotides not matched to a gene: 4. The V gene's germline CDR1 is MDHEN and CDR2 SYDVKM. This CDR3 region has 14 residues. In DNA, the CDR3 is TGTGCCAGCAGTTTAGCCGGGACAGTCTATGGCTACACCTTC. It encodes CASSLAGTVYGYTF.

This chain connects TRBV30 to TRBJ2-7; TRBD1 aligns across 8 bases. Germline trimming cut 5 bases from V and 7 bases from J; bases unmatched to any gene: 4. Germline V gene data show CDR1 as GTSNPN and CDR2 as SVGIG (reference sequence). The CDR3 has 11 amino acids. This chain's CDR3 is CAWGQGKEQYF. In DNA form, the CDR3 reads TGTGCCTGGGGACAGGGAAAGGAGCAGTACTTC. Filled out from reference TRBV30 and TRBJ2-7, the complete variable domain reads SQTIHQWPATLVQPVGSPLSLECTVEGTSNPNLYWYRQAAGRGLQLLFYSVGIGQISSEVPQNLSASRPQDRQFILSSKKLLLSDSGFYLCAWGQGKEQYFGPGTRLTVT.

The rearrangement links TRBV28 to TRBJ1-2; D ambiguous. V gave up 7 bases and J gave up 4 bases, with 10 bases separating them. The germline CDR1 and CDR2 sequences are MDHEN and SYDVKM. The CDR3 runs to 12 residues. The CDR3 loop is CASTTRVYGYTF. In nucleotides, the CDR3 is TGTGCCAGCACGACCCGGGTCTATGGCTACACCTTC.

The chain carries TRBV29-1 and TRBJ1-1; D is unclear. Germline CDR1 and CDR2: SQVTM and ANQGSEA. V was clipped by 8 bases and J by 1 base, with 5 bases between them. This CDR3 comprises 10 residues. The CDR3: CSSQNTEAFF. The CDR3 DNA reads TGCAGCTCCCAGAACACTGAAGCTTTCTTT.

The chain is built from TRBV28 and TRBJ1-1; a weak D match, TRBD1 (5 bases). The germline CDR1 and CDR2 sequences are MDHEN and SYDVKM. Between the trimmed V and J ends, which lost 2 bases and 1 base, there was a span of 11 bases. The CDR3 contains 15 residues. CDR3: CASSLIGQTNTEAFF. DNA for the CDR3: TGTGCCAGCAGTTTAATCGGACAAACGAACACTGAAGCTTTCTTT.

The chain carries TRBV6-6 and TRBJ1-1, with D possibly matching TRBD1 (6 bases). Trimming took 5 bases from V and 3 from J, leaving 10 bases between them. Germline-derived CDR1 and CDR2 are MNHNY and SVGAGI (reference sequence). The CDR3 has 13 amino acids. CDR3 nucleotide sequence: TGTGCCAGCAGTCACAGGGAATACACTGAAGCTTTCTTT. Protein product: CASSHREYTEAFF.

This chain links TRBV7-9 with TRBJ1-6; D call uncertain. CDR3 size: 18 residues. Trimming shortened V by 5 bases and J by 0 bases, and 17 bases separated the two germline ends. Looked up from germline, CDR1 is SEHNR and CDR2 is FQNEAQ (reference sequence). The chain's CDR3 is CASSPSWNSGSYNSPLHF. The CDR3, as DNA: TGTGCCAGCAGCCCCTCATGGAACAGTGGCTCCTATAATTCACCCCTCCACTTT.

The V and J genes are TRBV7-9 and TRBJ2-1, with 8 bases matching TRBD1. The CDR3 runs 13 residues. CDR1 SEHNR and CDR2 FQNEAQ come from the germline V gene (reference sequence). V gave up 5 bases and J gave up 6 bases; unmatched junction bases: 3. CDR3 nucleotides: TGTGCCAGCAGCCTGACAGGGGTCAATGAGCAGTTCTTC. It encodes CASSLTGVNEQFF.

This clone was picked up one time. The chain uses TRBV9 and TRBJ2-7; 7 positions match TRBD2. V lost 3 bases and J lost 2; bases outside the gene matches: 8. The CDR3 consists of 15 residues. The germline V gene encodes CDR1 SGDLS and CDR2 YYNGEE. CDR3 region: CASSATSGLTYEQYF. The CDR3 DNA is TGTGCCAGCAGCGCAACGTCGGGACTAACCTACGAGCAGTACTTC.

V gene TRBV7-2 combines with J gene TRBJ1-1; D call uncertain. Trimming shortened V by 1 base and J by 1 base, and 4 bases separated the two germline ends. The CDR3 is 13 amino acids. Looked up from germline, CDR1 is SGHTA and CDR2 is FQGNSA. CDR3 amino acids: CASSLVQNTEAFF. DNA for the CDR3: TGTGCCAGCAGCTTAGTACAGAACACTGAAGCTTTCTTT.

This clone was seen only a few times. This same CDR3 is encoded by further DNA sequences in the sample. The rearrangement joins TRBV5-1 to TRBJ2-3; TRBD2 agrees at 10 bases. There are 16 residues in the CDR3. The junction had 2 bases not matched to a gene; V was cut back by 0 bases and J by 1 base. Germline V gene data show CDR1 as SGHRS and CDR2 as YFSETQ. The CDR3 loop is CASSLVLAGGTDTQYF. The CDR3 DNA follows: TGCGCCAGCAGCTTGGTCCTAGCGGGGGGCACAGATACGCAGTATTTT.

Only one count was recorded for this clone. The chain is built from TRBV5-6 and TRBJ1-6, with unresolved D. The V end was cut by 4 bases, the J end by 6 bases, with 11 bases between. Looked up from germline, CDR1 is SGHDT and CDR2 is YYEEEE. CDR3 length equals 14 residues. CDR3: CASSRRVVNSPLHF. In nucleotides, the CDR3 is TGTGCCAGCAGCCGACGGGTCGTTAATTCACCCCTCCACTTT. The full variable domain, its missing parts supplied by reference TRBV5-6 and TRBJ1-6, is DAGVTQSPTHLIKTRGQQVTLRCSPKSGHDTVSWYQQALGQGPQFIFQYYEEEERQRGNFPDRFSGHQFPNYSSELNVNALLLGDSALYLCASSRRVVNSPLHFGNGTRLTVT.

The V gene is TRBV28, the J gene TRBJ1-4; no definite D call. This CDR3 spans 12 amino acids. Germline loops: CDR1 MDHEN, CDR2 SYDVKM. The V end was cut by 4 bases, the J end by 13 bases, with 13 bases between. CDR3 sequence: CASSSVPAVLFF. The CDR3 coding sequence is TGTGCCAGCAGTTCCGTTCCGGCGGTACTGTTTTTT. The full variable domain, completed using reference TRBV28 and TRBJ1-4, is DVKVTQSSRYLVKRTGEKVFLECVQDMDHENMFWYRQDPGLGLRLIYFSYDVKMKEKGDIPEGYSVSREKKERFSLILESASTNQTSMYLCASSSVPAVLFFGSGTQLSVL.

The chain is built from TRBV9 and TRBJ2-1; 7 positions match TRBD1. V dropped 0 bases and J dropped 2; count of bases not matched to a gene: 2. This CDR3 contains 15 residues. Germline V gene lookup returns CDR1 SGDLS and CDR2 YYNGEE. In nucleotides, the CDR3 is TGTGCCAGCAGCGTAGGACAGGGCACCTACAATGAGCAGTTCTTC. This codes for CASSVGQGTYNEQFF.

V is TRBV7-9 and J is TRBJ2-7; D might be TRBD2 (5 bases). This CDR3 comprises 11 residues. Trimming took 5 bases from V and 8 from J, leaving 10 bases between them. Germline lookup yields CDR1 SEHNR and CDR2 FQNEAQ (reference sequence). For the CDR3, the DNA is TGTGCCAGCAGCACACGGGATAAGCAGTACTTC. This gives the protein CASSTRDKQYF.

This chain uses TRBV10-3 with TRBJ2-7, with D maybe TRBD2 (5 bases). The CDR3 sequence is 14 residues long. CDR1 and CDR2 from the germline V gene are ENHRY and SYGVKD. V gave up 6 bases and J gave up 5 bases, with 17 bases separating them. CDR3 sequence (DNA): TGTGCCATCAGAACCGGGAACAGTCTAAACGAGCAGTACTTC. Translated, it gives CAIRTGNSLNEQYF.

The chain recombines TRBV28 with TRBJ2-1, with D tentatively TRBD2 (6 bases). The CDR3 sequence is 13 residues long. Per germline, CDR1 MDHEN and CDR2 SYDVKM. With 3 bases removed from V and 8 bases from J, the gap between germline ends came to 11 bases. Here the CDR3 DNA reads TGTGCCAGCAGTTTTCGACTAGTAGATGAGCAGTTCTTC. Translation gives CASSFRLVDEQFF.

The J gene is TRBJ2-1, the V gene TRBV5-1, with D perhaps matching TRBD1 (5 bases). The V gene lost 1 base and the J gene lost 10 bases, with 9 bases spanning the gap. Germline V CDR1 and CDR2: SGHRS, YFSETQ. The CDR3 consists of 12 residues. The CDR3, as DNA: TGCGCCAGCAGCTTGTACTCAGGGGAGCAGTTCTTC. Protein product: CASSLYSGEQFF.

The gene calls are TRBV5-5 and TRBJ2-2; TRBD1 aligns across 10 bases. The CDR3 has 15 residues. The V gene end was trimmed by 4 bases and the J gene end by 4 bases; junction bases not matched to a gene: 4. Germline V lookup: CDR1 SGHKS, CDR2 YYEKEE (reference sequence). CDR3 loop: CASSPGTGVTGELFF. CDR3 bases: TGTGCCAGCAGCCCCGGGACAGGGGTCACCGGGGAGCTGTTTTTT. The complete variable domain, with remaining parts taken from reference TRBV5-5 and TRBJ2-2, reads DAGVTQSPTHLIKTRGQQVTLRCSPISGHKSVSWYQQVLGQGPQFIFQYYEKEERGRGNFPDRFSARQFPNYSSELNVNALLLGDSALYLCASSPGTGVTGELFFGEGSRLTVL.

This chain joins TRBV6-5 and TRBJ2-7; maybe TRBD2 (5 bases). CDR3 length: 15 amino acids. V lost 0 bases, J lost 2 bases, and 11 bases lay in between. CDR1 is MNHEY, CDR2 SVGAGI, per germline. In DNA, the CDR3 is TGTGCCAGCAGTTACTCGAGGGCCAGCCCCTACGAGCAGTACTTC. Its protein product is CASSYSRASPYEQYF.

The chain is built from TRBV19 and TRBJ2-7, with D tentatively TRBD1 (5 bases). V lost 4 bases and J 0 bases, leaving 10 bases between the germline ends. The CDR3 sequence is 14 residues long. CDR1 LNHDA and CDR2 SQIVND come from the germline V gene (reference sequence). DNA for the CDR3: TGTGCCAGTAGTACCCAAGGGGCCTCCTACGAGCAGTACTTC. This encodes CASSTQGASYEQYF.

The genes are TRBV2 and TRBJ1-1; D ambiguous. Looked up from germline, CDR1 is SNHLY and CDR2 is FYNNEI. CDR3 length equals 12 residues. Deletions cut 7 bases from V and 4 bases from J, with 10 bases between. Written as DNA, the CDR3 is TGTGCCAGCATGGTTTTGGCCACTGAAGCTTTCTTT. Its translation is CASMVLATEAFF.

The chain links TRBV4-1 to TRBJ2-7, with D perhaps matching TRBD1 (6 bases). CDR3 length: 14 amino acids. Germline V gene data show CDR1 as MGHRA and CDR2 as YSYEKL. V shed 5 bases and J shed 6 bases, with 17 bases lying between them. In DNA form, the CDR3 reads TGCGCCAGCAGCACACGAGACCTGGACAGCGAGCAGTACTTC. Translating it yields CASSTRDLDSEQYF.

The chain links TRBV5-4 to TRBJ2-7, with 12 bases that match TRBD2. Germline trimming cut 2 bases from V and 4 bases from J; bases unmatched to any gene: 4. Germline V gene sequence: CDR1 SGHNT, CDR2 YYREEE (reference sequence). CDR3 length: 15 residues. In DNA, the CDR3 is TGTGCCAGCAGCTTAGGACTAGCGGGGCAATACGAGCAGTACTTC. This codes for CASSLGLAGQYEQYF.

The chain has TRBV6-4 and TRBJ1-5, with unresolved D. In germline, CDR1 is MRHNA, CDR2 SNTAGT. The CDR3 is made up of 13 amino acids. V was trimmed by 4 bases and J by 1 base, leaving 5 bases between them. The CDR3: CASSVSSNQPQHF. In DNA, the CDR3 is TGTGCCAGCAGTGTGAGCAGCAATCAGCCCCAGCATTTT.

The rearrangement links TRBV28 to TRBJ2-1, with D perhaps matching TRBD1 (6 bases). The V end lost 4 bases, the J end lost 4 bases, and 11 bases lay between the germline ends. The CDR3 runs 14 residues. The germline V gene encodes CDR1 MDHEN and CDR2 SYDVKM. The CDR3 DNA follows: TGTGCCAGCAGTTCCTTTGGACAGTACAATGAGCAGTTCTTC. Translation: CASSSFGQYNEQFF.